This T cell receptor beta chain was observed in a study of CD8+CD57+ T cells in acquired aplastic anemia. Study information: When averaged, DNA from sorted CD4+ and CD8+ cells came to 2.5 to 4 ug.

Researchers used genomic DNA as the template to profile TCR beta VDJ and CDR3. TCRdb recomputed calls from the reads with MiXCR, one row per CDR3 protein. The sample includes over 150,000 distinct CDR3 sequences, about half of them seen just once. Study results and caveats: No significant patient-versus-control difference appeared in CD8+ Simpson's diversity. Researchers report that twenty-nine CD8+ CDR3 sequences appeared in both patients and controls.

From germline, CDR1 is SGHDN and CDR2 FVKESK. CDR3 length: 13 residues. V lost 3 bases, J lost 9 bases, and 9 bases lay in between. Turning to this clonotype: Its target is unknown.

This TCR came from a human donor in good health, serving as a control. The specimen was sorted CD4+, CD8+, or CD8+CD57+ T cells (not recorded which) from PBMCs. The rearrangement joins TRBV14 to TRBJ1-6, with D maybe TRBD1 (5 bases). The CDR3 region is CASSQGGASPLHF. CDR3 DNA sequence: TGTGCCAGCAGCCAGGGTGGGGCTTCACCCCTCCACTTT.